This TCR beta chain emerged from a study of beta chain features in type 1 diabetes. The CDR3 has 13 residues. The V end was cut by 4 bases, the J end by 3 bases, with 9 bases between. Germline loops: CDR1 SNHLY, CDR2 FYNNEI. Study results and limitations: Researchers report that Type 1 diabetes patients had moderately but significantly shorter TCRB CDR3s across all four CD4+ subsets.

This clone occurred a few times. The antigen remains undetermined. Isolated RNA was reverse transcribed in full, so expressed TCRB transcripts were sequenced. Profiled with immunoSEQ multiplex PCR; TCRdb holds only in-frame clones, not every one. The table includes around 45,000 clones, around 45% detected once. This TCR was recovered from a man aged 30 to 45 with type 1 diabetes. The chain links TRBV2 to TRBJ1-1; TRBD1 is a possible D gene (5 bases). Sequencing used stem cell memory CD4+ T cells from blood. The CDR3 reads CASSVREDTEAFF. The CDR3 bases are TGTGCCAGCAGTGTCAGGGAGGACACTGAAGCTTTCTTT.